This record covers a single TCR beta chain. No antigen is known for it. Measured with immunoSEQ multiplex PCR; TCRdb has only the in-frame clones, and not every one. The table records roughly 7,000 clones, around half of them present only once. This CDR3 has 14 residues. Germline V lookup: CDR1 SGHRS, CDR2 YFSETQ. Trimming removed 7 bases from V and 2 bases from J; junction bases left unmatched: 7. This sample stems from a study of CD4+ T cells in melanoma. Study findings and constraints: CD8+ T cell, macrophage and B cell function reportedly correlated with neoantigen-specific CD4+ T cells.

This TCR was recovered from a human donor with melanoma. This sequence joins TRBV5-1 and TRBJ2-3; the match to TRBD1 covers 7 bases. Sequenced material: cells from a culture (not recorded whether cultured in vitro). CDR3 nucleotide sequence: TGCGCCAGCGACAAGGGACAGTCCACAGATACGCAGTATTTT. Protein: CASDKGQSTDTQYF.